Many counts were recorded for the clone carrying this TCR beta chain. The sample originates from a study of low-dose radiotherapy and immunotherapy resistance in tumors. PCR amplification of the TCRs was performed with Phusion for approximately 20 PCR cycles, and it relied on a constant-region primer together with a V-primer adapter. Using its own MiXCR run on the reads, TCRdb lists one record per CDR3 protein. The table lists approximately 52,000 distinct CDR3 sequences, around 34% of them singletons. Trimming stripped 5 bases from V and 5 bases from J, with 18 bases between. The CDR3 is 15 amino acids. CDR1 is MDHEN, CDR2 SYDVKM, per germline. The time point was: after trial treatment. Treatment given: LDRT plus nivolumab, ipilimumab, low-dose cyclophosphamide and aspirin (RACIN trial).

The material sequenced was PBMCs, taken after low-dose radiotherapy plus immunotherapy. This TCR came from a male donor with rectosigmoid adenocarcinoma. The rearrangement joins TRBV28 to TRBJ2-5; D is perhaps TRBD1 (5 bases). CDR3 amino acids: CASSQPAQGWETQYF. The CDR3 nucleotides are TGTGCCAGCAGTCAGCCTGCCCAGGGTTGGGAGACCCAGTACTTC.